This TCR beta chain was sequenced for a study of T cells in localized non-small cell lung cancer. Some clones are missing from TCRdb's copy, which holds only in-frame ones; the method was immunoSEQ multiplex PCR. The repertoire has tens of thousands of clones, 86% of them found once; the top ten carry over 15%. This clone was seen just once. CDR1 is SGHVS and CDR2 is FNYEAQ in the germline V gene. The CDR3 length is 14 residues. V was cut by 5 bases and J by 9 bases, with 14 bases left in between. This clonotype was obtained from a male donor at least 60 years old with stage III squamous cell lung carcinoma. This chain joins TRBV7-6 and TRBJ1-6, with a weak D call TRBD1 (5 bases). Sample: peripheral blood, taken before any cancer treatment. The CDR3 nucleotides read TGTGCCAGCAGCGAAAGCAGGGTTGGTTCACCCCTCCACTTT. It yields the protein CASSESRVGSPLHF.